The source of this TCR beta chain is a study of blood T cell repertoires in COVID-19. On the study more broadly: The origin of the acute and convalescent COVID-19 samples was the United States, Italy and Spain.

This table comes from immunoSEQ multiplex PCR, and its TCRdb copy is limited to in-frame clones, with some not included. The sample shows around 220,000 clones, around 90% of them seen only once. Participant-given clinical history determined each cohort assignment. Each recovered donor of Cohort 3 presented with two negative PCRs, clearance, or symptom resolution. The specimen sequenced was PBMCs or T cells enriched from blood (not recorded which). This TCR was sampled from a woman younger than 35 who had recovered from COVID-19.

The CDR3 loop is CSVGAVQGTEAFF. CDR3 in DNA: TGCAGCGTCGGGGCGGTACAGGGAACTGAAGCTTTCTTT. This chain joins TRBV29-1 and TRBJ1-1; D may be TRBD1 (6 bases). Trimming stripped 6 bases from V and 5 bases from J, with 16 bases between. The germline V gene encodes CDR1 SQVTM and CDR2 ANQGSEA. This CDR3 contains 13 residues.